The subject of this entry is one T cell receptor (beta chain). The target antigen is unknown. The data derive from a study of OX40 agonist ivuxolimab in advanced cancers. No patient had autoimmune disease or received systemic immunosuppression. With baseline, cycle 4 day 1, and cycle 7 day 1 as timepoints, blood was sampled. Study-level results: Expanded clones were, on average, more numerous among CD8+ T cells than CD4+. Still undetermined is the antigen specificity of the expanded peripheral T cells.

This table comes from immunoSEQ multiplex PCR, and its TCRdb copy is limited to in-frame clones, with some not included. The table has 65,000 to 95,000 clones, around nine tenths seen once. With 0 bases removed from V and 4 bases from J, the gap between germline ends came to 3 bases. The V gene's germline CDR1 is SEHNR and CDR2 FQNEAQ (reference sequence). The CDR3 extends over 12 amino acids. The material sequenced was CD4+ or CD8+ T cells sorted from blood, taken in a trial of the OX40 agonist ivuxolimab. This TCR derives from an adult with an advanced solid tumor such as melanoma, head and neck, liver or kidney cancer. This chain connects TRBV7-9 to TRBJ1-1; D remains ambiguous. CDR3 nucleotides: TGTGCCAGCAGCTTAGCAGGCACTGAAGCTTTCTTT. Amino acid sequence: CASSLAGTEAFF.